This section outlines one TCR beta chain sequence together with its context. Data came from immunoSEQ multiplex PCR; TCRdb stores just in-frame clones and leaves some out. The sample holds about 270,000 clones, 75% to 95% seen once. This record comes from a study of blood T cell repertoires in COVID-19. Exposed participants encountered a COVID-19 case during the 2 weeks preceding study entry. This TCR came from a man in his forties who had been exposed to COVID-19. Sequenced material: PBMCs or T cells enriched from blood (not recorded which).

CDR3 amino acids: CAWSAGESYGYTF. CDR3 DNA sequence: TGTGCCTGGAGTGCGGGGGAGAGCTATGGCTACACCTTC. The chain has TRBV30 and TRBJ1-2; maybe TRBD1 (5 bases). The CDR3 extends over 13 amino acids. The V and J ends lost 1 base and 4 bases respectively, with 10 bases between them. Germline loops: CDR1 GTSNPN, CDR2 SVGIG (reference sequence).